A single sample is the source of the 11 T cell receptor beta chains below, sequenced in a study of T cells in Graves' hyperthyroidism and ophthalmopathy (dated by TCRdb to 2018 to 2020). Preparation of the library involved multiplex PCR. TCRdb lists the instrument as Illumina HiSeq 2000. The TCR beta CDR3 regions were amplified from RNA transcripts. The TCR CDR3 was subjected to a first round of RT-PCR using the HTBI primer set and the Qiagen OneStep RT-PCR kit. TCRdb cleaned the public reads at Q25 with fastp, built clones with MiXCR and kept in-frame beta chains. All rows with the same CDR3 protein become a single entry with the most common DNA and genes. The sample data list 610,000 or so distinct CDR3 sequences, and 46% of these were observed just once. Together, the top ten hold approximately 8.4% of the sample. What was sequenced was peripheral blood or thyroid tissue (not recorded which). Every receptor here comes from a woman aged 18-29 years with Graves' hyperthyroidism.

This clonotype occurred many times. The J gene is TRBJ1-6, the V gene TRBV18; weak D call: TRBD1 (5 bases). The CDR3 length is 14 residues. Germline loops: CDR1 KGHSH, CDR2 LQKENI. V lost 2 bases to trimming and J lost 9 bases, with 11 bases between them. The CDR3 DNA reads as TGTGCCAGCTCACCAAGTGACAGTGGTTCACCCCTCCACTTT. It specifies CASSPSDSGSPLHF.

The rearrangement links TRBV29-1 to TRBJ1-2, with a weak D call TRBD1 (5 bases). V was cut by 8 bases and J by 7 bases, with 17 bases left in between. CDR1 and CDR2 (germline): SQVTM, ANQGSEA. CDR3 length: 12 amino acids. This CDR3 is CSLAGTEGGYTF. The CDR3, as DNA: TGCAGCTTGGCCGGGACTGAAGGTGGCTACACCTTC.

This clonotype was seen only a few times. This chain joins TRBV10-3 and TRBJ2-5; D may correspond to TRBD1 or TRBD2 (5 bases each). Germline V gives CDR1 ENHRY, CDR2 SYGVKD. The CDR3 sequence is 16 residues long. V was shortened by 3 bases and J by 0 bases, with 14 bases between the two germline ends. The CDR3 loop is CAISESRDQYQETQYF. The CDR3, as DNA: TGTGCCATCAGTGAATCTAGGGACCAGTACCAAGAGACCCAGTACTTC.

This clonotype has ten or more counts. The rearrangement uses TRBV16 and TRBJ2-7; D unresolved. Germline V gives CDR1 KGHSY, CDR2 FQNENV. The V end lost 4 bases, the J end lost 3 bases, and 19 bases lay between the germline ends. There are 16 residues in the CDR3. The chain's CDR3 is CASSLLGSAPNYEQYF. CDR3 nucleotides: TGTGCCAGCAGCCTCTTAGGTTCAGCGCCAAACTACGAGCAGTACTTC.

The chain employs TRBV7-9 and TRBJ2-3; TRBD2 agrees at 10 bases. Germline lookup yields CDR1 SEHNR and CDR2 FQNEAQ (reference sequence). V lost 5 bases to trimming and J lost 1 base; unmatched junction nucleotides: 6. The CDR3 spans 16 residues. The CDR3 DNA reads TGTGCCAGCAGCCTTCTAGCGGGAGCCGGCACAGATACGCAGTATTTT. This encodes CASSLLAGAGTDTQYF.

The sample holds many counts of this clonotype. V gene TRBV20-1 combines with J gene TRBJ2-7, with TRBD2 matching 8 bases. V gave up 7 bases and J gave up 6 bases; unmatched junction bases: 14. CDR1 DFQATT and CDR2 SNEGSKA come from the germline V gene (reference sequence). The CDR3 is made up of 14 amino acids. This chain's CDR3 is CSVDRGREGGEQYF. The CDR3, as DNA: TGCAGTGTTGACCGGGGACGGGAGGGTGGCGAGCAGTACTTC.

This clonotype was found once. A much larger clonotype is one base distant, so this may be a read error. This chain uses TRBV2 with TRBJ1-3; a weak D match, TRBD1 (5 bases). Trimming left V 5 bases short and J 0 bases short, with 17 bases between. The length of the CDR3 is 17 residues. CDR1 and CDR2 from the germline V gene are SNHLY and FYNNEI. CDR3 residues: CASSSSRALNSGNTIYF. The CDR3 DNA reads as TGTGCCAGCAGTAGTAGCAGGGCATTAAACTCTGGAAACACCATATATTTT.

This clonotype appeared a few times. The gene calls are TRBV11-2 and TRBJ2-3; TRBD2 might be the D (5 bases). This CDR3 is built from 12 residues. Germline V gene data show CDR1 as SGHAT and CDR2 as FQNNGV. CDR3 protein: CAQGSDTDTQYF. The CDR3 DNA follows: TGTGCTCAAGGTAGCGACACAGATACGCAGTATTTT. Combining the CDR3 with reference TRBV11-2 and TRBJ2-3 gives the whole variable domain EAGVAQSPRYKIIEKRQSVAFWCNPISGHATLYWYQQILGQGPKLLIQFQNNGVVDDSQLPKDRFSAERLKGVDSTLKIQPAKLEDSAVYLCAQGSDTDTQYFGPGTRLTVL.

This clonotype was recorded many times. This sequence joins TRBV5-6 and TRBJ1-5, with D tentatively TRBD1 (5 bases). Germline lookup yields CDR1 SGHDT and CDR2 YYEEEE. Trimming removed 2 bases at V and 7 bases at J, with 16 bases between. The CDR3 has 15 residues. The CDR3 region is CASSFWAGVGQPQHF. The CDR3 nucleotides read TGTGCCAGCAGCTTTTGGGCGGGGGTTGGGCAGCCCCAGCATTTT.

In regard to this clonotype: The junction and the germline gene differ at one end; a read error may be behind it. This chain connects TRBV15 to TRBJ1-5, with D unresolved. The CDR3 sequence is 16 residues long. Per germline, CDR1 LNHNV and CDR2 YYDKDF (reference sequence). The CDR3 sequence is CAASSPEAYSNQPQHF. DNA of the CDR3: TGTGCCGCCAGCAGCCCCGAGGCTTATAGCAATCAGCCCCAGCATTTT.

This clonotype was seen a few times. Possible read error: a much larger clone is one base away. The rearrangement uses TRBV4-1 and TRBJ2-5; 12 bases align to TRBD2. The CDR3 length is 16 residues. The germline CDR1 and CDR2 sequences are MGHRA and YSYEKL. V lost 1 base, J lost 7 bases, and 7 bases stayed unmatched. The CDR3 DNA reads TGCGCCAGCAGCCAAGGACTAGCGGGAGCGGGGGGGACCCAGTACTTC. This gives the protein CASSQGLAGAGGTQYF.